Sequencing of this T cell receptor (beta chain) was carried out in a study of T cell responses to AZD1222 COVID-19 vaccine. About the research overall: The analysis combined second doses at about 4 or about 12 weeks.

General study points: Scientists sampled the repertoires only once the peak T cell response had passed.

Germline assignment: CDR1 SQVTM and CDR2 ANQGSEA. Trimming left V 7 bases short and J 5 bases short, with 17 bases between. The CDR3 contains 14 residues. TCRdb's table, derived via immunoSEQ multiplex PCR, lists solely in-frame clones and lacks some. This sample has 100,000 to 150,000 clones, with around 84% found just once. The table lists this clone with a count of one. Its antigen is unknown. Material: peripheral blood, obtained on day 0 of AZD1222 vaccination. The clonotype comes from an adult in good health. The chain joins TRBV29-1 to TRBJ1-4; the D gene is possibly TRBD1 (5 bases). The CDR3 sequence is CSARRDGNNEKLFF. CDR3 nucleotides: TGCAGCGCCCGTCGGGACGGAAACAATGAAAAACTGTTTTTT.